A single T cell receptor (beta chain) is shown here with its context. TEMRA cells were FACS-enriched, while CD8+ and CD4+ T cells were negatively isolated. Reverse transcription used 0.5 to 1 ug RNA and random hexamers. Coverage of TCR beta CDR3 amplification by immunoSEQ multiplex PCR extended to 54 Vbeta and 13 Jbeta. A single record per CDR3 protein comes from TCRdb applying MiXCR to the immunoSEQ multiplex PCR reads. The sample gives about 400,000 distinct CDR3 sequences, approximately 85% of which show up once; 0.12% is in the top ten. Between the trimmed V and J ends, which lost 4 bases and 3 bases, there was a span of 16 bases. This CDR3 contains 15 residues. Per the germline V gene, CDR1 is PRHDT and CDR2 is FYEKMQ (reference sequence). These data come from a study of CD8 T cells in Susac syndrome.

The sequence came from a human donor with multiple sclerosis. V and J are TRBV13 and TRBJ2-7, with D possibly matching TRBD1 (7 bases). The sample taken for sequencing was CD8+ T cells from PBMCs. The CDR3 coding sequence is TGTGCCAGCAGCTCCCCAGGACAGGAGGGCTACGAGCAGTACTTC. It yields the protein CASSSPGQEGYEQYF.